This record concerns one T cell receptor beta chain sequence. This entry is derived from a study of blood T cell repertoires in COVID-19. For the study at large: From T cells, B-cell-depleted T cells, or PBMCs came the material, which was cDNA or gDNA.

Repertoires were generated with immunoSEQ multiplex PCR, while TCRdb's copy carries only in-frame clones and drops some. The sample includes tens of thousands of clones, about nine tenths of them seen just once. CDR3 length: 17 amino acids. V shed 0 bases, J shed 4 bases, and the junction held 8 bases outside the gene matches. From germline, CDR1 is SGHNT and CDR2 YYREEE (reference sequence). The clonotype comes from a man aged 40-50 years with acute or convalescent COVID-19. This chain uses TRBV5-4 with TRBJ2-1; 9 positions match TRBD2. The sequencing input was peripheral blood. The CDR3 protein is CASSLGRASGAYNEQFF. CDR3 nucleotide sequence: TGTGCCAGCAGCTTGGGTCGGGCTAGCGGGGCGTACAATGAGCAGTTCTTC. Looking up the rest from reference TRBV5-4 and TRBJ2-1 gives the full variable domain: ETGVTQSPTHLIKTRGQQVTLRCSSQSGHNTVSWYQQALGQGPQFIFQYYREEENGRGNFPPRFSGLQFPNYSSELNVNALELDDSALYLCASSLGRASGAYNEQFFGPGTRLTVL.